Listed below are T cell receptor beta chains from one sample, sequenced in a study of cytotoxic CD8 clonotypes in ibrutinib-treated CLL. Produced via immunoSEQ multiplex PCR; TCRdb's table is partial and in-frame only. The data contain over 25,000 clones, roughly 62% of them singletons. This sample comprised PBMCs, obtained before ibrutinib treatment. All receptors come from a human donor with chronic lymphocytic leukemia. Both conserved end residues are part of each CDR3. Fields, in order: D gene, V gene, clone size, J gene, CDR3 protein, CDR3 DNA. A D gene is named only where the DNA matches it firmly. Expanded clones get a size class; other rows say once, few or many, or leave the size out.

TRBD1,TRBV5-1,medium-sized,TRBJ2-7,CASSSRDSGNRYEQYF,TGCGCCAGCAGCAGCCGGGACAGCGGTAACCGTTACGAGCAGTACTTC
-,TRBV25-1,-,TRBJ1-1,CASSEGVGGASTEAFF,TGTGCCAGCAGTGAAGGGGTCGGGGGCGCTTCGACTGAAGCTTTCTTT
-,TRBV27,-,TRBJ1-4,CASSSPVTTGEKLFF,TGTGCCAGCAGTTCCCCCGTGACAACGGGGGAAAAACTGTTTTTT
-,TRBV7-7,-,TRBJ2-1,CASSLKFGDEQFF,TGTGCTAGCAGCTTAAAATTCGGAGATGAGCAGTTCTTC
-,TRBV2,-,TRBJ1-1,CASFRELNTEAFF,TGTGCCAGTTTCAGGGAACTAAACACTGAAGCTTTCTTT
TRBD1,TRBV19,-,TRBJ1-1,CASSLAGTGGKAFF,TGTGCCAGTAGTCTTGCCGGGACAGGGGGCAAGGCTTTCTTT
-,TRBV19,-,TRBJ1-2,CASMGIGLNYGYTF,TGTGCCAGTATGGGTATAGGTTTAAACTATGGCTACACCTTC
-,TRBV5-1,once,TRBJ2-3,CASSLATPGEDTQYF,TGCGCCAGCAGCTTGGCCACACCAGGCGAAGATACGCAGTATTTT
TRBD1,TRBV6-1,-,TRBJ1-4,CASSDGQGGEKLFF,TGTGCCAGCAGCGATGGACAGGGTGGAGAAAAACTGTTTTTT
-,TRBV2,few,TRBJ2-7,CASNPDTHYEQYF,TGTGCCAGCAACCCGGACACCCACTACGAGCAGTACTTC
TRBD2,TRBV2,few,TRBJ2-7,CASRYTSGSFYEQYF,TGTGCCAGCAGATACACTAGCGGGAGTTTCTACGAGCAGTACTTC
-,TRBV5-1,-,TRBJ1-3,CASSWKDGNTIYF,TGCGCCAGCAGCTGGAAGGATGGAAACACCATATATTTT
TRBD1,TRBV28,-,TRBJ2-2,CASRWRQGMYTGELFF,TGTGCCAGCAGATGGAGACAGGGAATGTACACCGGGGAGCTGTTTTTT
-,TRBV28,-,TRBJ1-2,CASSLGGKGLGYTF,TGTGCCAGCAGTTTAGGGGGCAAGGGGCTGGGCTACACCTTC
-,TRBV19,-,TRBJ2-2,CASSRTSNTGELFF,TGTGCCAGTAGTAGGACCTCGAACACCGGGGAGCTGTTTTTT
-,TRBV18,-,TRBJ2-3,CASSPPLAVRTDTQYF,TGTGCCAGCTCACCACCTCTGGCGGTCCGCACAGATACGCAGTATTTT
-,TRBV6-4,-,TRBJ1-5,CASSMSANQPQHF,TGTGCCAGCAGTATGTCGGCTAATCAGCCCCAGCATTTT
-,TRBV14,-,TRBJ2-5,CASSQGLGETQYF,TGTGCCAGCAGCCAAGGGCTGGGGGAGACCCAGTACTTC
-,TRBV7-2,-,TRBJ1-1,CASSFRGTMNTEAFF,TGTGCCAGCAGCTTCCGGGGGACCATGAACACTGAAGCTTTCTTT
-,TRBV5-1,-,TRBJ2-7,CASSRSSDSSYEQYF,TGCGCCAGCAGCCGAAGTTCGGACAGCTCCTACGAGCAGTACTTC
-,TRBV27,few,TRBJ2-7,CASSPSGYEQYF,TGTGCCAGCAGTCCCTCTGGCTACGAGCAGTACTTC
-,TRBV2,-,TRBJ1-1,CASSPGQGGAFF,TGTGCCAGCAGTCCCGGACAAGGCGGGGCTTTCTTT
-,TRBV6-6,-,TRBJ1-5,CASSSAGGRNQPQHF,TGTGCCAGCAGTTCCGCGGGGGGCCGCAATCAGCCCCAGCATTTT
-,TRBV2,-,TRBJ1-6,CAGTGTGDSPLHF,TGTGCCGGAACCGGGACGGGGGATTCACCCCTCCACTTT
-,TRBV14,-,TRBJ2-7,CASSQGAGIYEQYF,TGTGCCAGCAGCCAAGGGGCAGGGATCTACGAGCAGTACTTC
-,TRBV28,few,TRBJ2-7,CASSLSGLYEQYF,TGTGCCAGCAGTTTATCGGGGCTCTACGAGCAGTACTTC
-,TRBV6-1,-,TRBJ1-4,CASRGQGVTNEKLFF,TGTGCCAGCAGGGGGCAAGGGGTAACTAATGAAAAACTGTTTTTT
-,TRBV7-2,-,TRBJ2-7,CASTQRDHEQYF,TGTGCCAGCACCCAGAGGGACCACGAGCAGTACTTC
TRBD2,TRBV5-6,-,TRBJ2-2,CASSSIIAGGPTGELFF,TGTGCCAGCAGCTCGATTATAGCGGGAGGGCCCACCGGGGAGCTGTTTTTT
-,TRBV4-2,-,TRBJ1-1,CASSQEVRRRNTEAFF,TGTGCCAGCAGCCAAGAGGTTCGCAGGCGGAACACTGAAGCTTTCTTT
-,TRBV4-1,-,TRBJ1-2,CASSHPISGWRGYTF,TGCGCCAGCAGCCACCCCATATCAGGTTGGCGAGGCTACACCTTC
-,TRBV20-1,few,TRBJ1-1,CSAAGSTEAFF,TGCAGTGCTGCAGGGAGCACTGAAGCTTTCTTT
-,TRBV19,-,TRBJ1-1,CASSFGHMNTEAFF,TGTGCCAGTAGTTTTGGACACATGAACACTGAAGCTTTCTTT
TRBD2,TRBV5-1,once,TRBJ2-1,CASSATSGSFNNEQFF,TGCGCCAGCAGCGCGACTAGCGGGAGTTTTAACAATGAGCAGTTCTTC
-,TRBV6-4,-,TRBJ2-2,CASSALGAGELFF,TGTGCCAGCAGTGCACTAGGGGCCGGGGAGCTGTTTTTT
-,TRBV6-1,once,TRBJ2-7,CASIRPGQIYEQYF,TGTGCCAGTATCAGACCGGGACAAATCTACGAGCAGTACTTC
-,TRBV25-1,-,TRBJ1-1,CASSPKSGPGVSYTEAFF,TGTGCCAGCAGTCCTAAAAGTGGGCCAGGGGTCTCTTACACTGAAGCTTTCTTT
TRBD1,TRBV11-3,-,TRBJ2-7,CASSLWAGGSYEQYF,TGTGCCAGCAGCTTATGGGCAGGGGGTTCCTACGAGCAGTACTTC
-,TRBV29-1,-,TRBJ2-7,CSVLNPSSSYEQYF,TGCAGCGTCCTAAACCCCTCCAGCTCCTACGAGCAGTACTTC
-,TRBV5-1,-,TRBJ1-2,CASSFTGNGYTF,TGCGCCAGCAGCTTCACAGGGAATGGCTACACCTTC